This note documents a single T cell receptor (beta chain) sequence. Trimming left V 3 bases short and J 3 bases short, with 21 bases between. The CDR3 contains 18 residues. The germline V gene has CDR1 LGHNA and CDR2 YSLEER. The data derive from a study of blood T cell repertoires in COVID-19. Study-level background: Samples taken during acute and convalescent COVID-19 were collected in the United States, Italy and Spain. The cDNA or gDNA used as material had been derived from T cells, B-cell-depleted T cells, or PBMCs.

How the authors handled the data: Researchers report that nucleated cell counts were estimated from reference gene primer amplification. Sequenced by immunoSEQ multiplex PCR; TCRdb stores in-frame clones only, minus some. V, J and clone size derive from that table, while D and trimming were established from the DNA sequence. Of about 140,000 clones listed, around 81% are singletons. V usage is TRBV4-3 and J usage is TRBJ1-5; the D is unclear. The receptor was isolated from a woman aged 45-59 years with acute or convalescent COVID-19. The source material was peripheral blood. CDR3 DNA: TGCGCCAGCAGCCACGACTCCGAGCCCGGGAAGTACAATCAGCCCCAGCATTTT. Protein product: CASSHDSEPGKYNQPQHF.